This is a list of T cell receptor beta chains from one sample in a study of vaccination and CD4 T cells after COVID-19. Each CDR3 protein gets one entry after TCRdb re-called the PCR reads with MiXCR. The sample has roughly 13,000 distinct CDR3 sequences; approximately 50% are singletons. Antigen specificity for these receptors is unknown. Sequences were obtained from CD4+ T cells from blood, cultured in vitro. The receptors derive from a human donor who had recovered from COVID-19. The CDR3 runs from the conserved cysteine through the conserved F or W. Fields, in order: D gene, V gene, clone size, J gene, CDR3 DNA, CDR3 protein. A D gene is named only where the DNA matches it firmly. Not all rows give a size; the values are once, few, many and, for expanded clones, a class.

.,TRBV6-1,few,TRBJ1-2,TGTGCCAGCAGTGAAGGGACAGCTAGTAACTATGGCTACACCTTC,CASSEGTASNYGYTF
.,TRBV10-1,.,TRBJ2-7,TGCGCCAGCAGTGAGGCTGACTACGAGCAGTACTTC,CASSEADYEQYF
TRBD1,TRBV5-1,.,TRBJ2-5,TGCGCCAGCAGCTCCGGACAGGGTGAAGAGACCCAGTACTTC,CASSSGQGEETQYF
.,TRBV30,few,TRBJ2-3,TGTGCCTGGAGTCCGGGACCCACCACAGATACGCAGTATTTT,CAWSPGPTTDTQYF
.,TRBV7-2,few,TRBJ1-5,TGTGCCAGCAGCTTAGGATTTAATCAGCCCCAGCATTTT,CASSLGFNQPQHF
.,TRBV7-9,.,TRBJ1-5,TGTGCCAGCAGCTTACAGGGCTACACGCAGCATTTT,CASSLQGYTQHF
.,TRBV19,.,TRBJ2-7,TGTGCCAGTAGTACCTACAGGGGGGGGACCTACGAGCAGTACTTC,CASSTYRGGTYEQYF
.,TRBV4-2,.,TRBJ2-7,TGTGCCAGCAGCCGGGCCGGGAGCCACGAGCAGTACTTC,CASSRAGSHEQYF
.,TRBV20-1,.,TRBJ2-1,TGCAGTGCTAGAGACGCCCGGGGGGCGAATGAGCAGTTCTTC,CSARDARGANEQFF
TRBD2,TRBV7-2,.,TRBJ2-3,TGTGCCAGCAGCTTAAGGGGCGGGAGGAGTGATACGCAGTATTTT,CASSLRGGRSDTQYF
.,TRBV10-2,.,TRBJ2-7,TGCGCCAGCAGTAGGGACAACTCCTACGAGCAGTACTTC,CASSRDNSYEQYF
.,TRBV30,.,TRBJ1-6,TGTGCCTGGAGTTATGGGGGGACGGGAGATTCACCCCTCCACTTT,CAWSYGGTGDSPLHF
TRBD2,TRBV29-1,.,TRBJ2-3,TGCAGCGTTCTAGCGGGGAACACAGATACGCAGTATTTT,CSVLAGNTDTQYF